Below, one T cell receptor (beta chain) is given with its context. The record originates from a study of blood T cell repertoires in COVID-19. The overall study: The samples span acute and convalescent COVID-19 from the United States, Italy and Spain. From T cells, B-cell-depleted T cells, or PBMCs came the material, which was cDNA or gDNA.

As processed by the authors: Amplification of reference gene primers was used by the study to estimate nucleated cell counts. The table came from immunoSEQ multiplex PCR; TCRdb's copy has only in-frame clones and leaves some out. That table furnishes V, J and clone size, whereas the DNA furnished D and trimming. The sample records approximately 190,000 clones, 70% to 85% being singletons. V shed 5 bases and J 1 base; nucleotides not matched to a gene: 17. CDR3 length: 20 residues. Germline V gives CDR1 SGHTA, CDR2 FQGTGA. Sequencing input: peripheral blood. The sequence derives from a human donor with acute or convalescent COVID-19. The donor label of this sample is uncertain. The J gene is TRBJ2-6, the V gene TRBV7-3; 7 positions match TRBD2. The CDR3 DNA follows: TGTGCCAGCAGCGGGGAAGGAGGGCGGGAGCGTTTTTCTGGGGCCAACGTCCTGACTTTC. This translates into CASSGEGGRERFSGANVLTF.